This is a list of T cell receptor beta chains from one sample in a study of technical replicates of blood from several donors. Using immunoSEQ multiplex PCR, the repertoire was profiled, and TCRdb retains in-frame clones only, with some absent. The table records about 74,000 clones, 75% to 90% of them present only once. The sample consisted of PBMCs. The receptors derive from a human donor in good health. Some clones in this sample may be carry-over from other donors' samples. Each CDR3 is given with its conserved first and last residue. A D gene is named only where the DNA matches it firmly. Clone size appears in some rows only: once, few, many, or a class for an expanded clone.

cdr3_nt: TGCAGCGCGGTCTGGGGAGGGCCCTACAATGAGCAGTTCTTC
cdr3_aa: CSAVWGGPYNEQFF
d_call: TRBD2
clone_size: NA
j_call: TRBJ2-1
v_call: TRBV29-1

cdr3_nt: TGTGCCTCCCGGGGTGTCCGAGGCTATGGCTACACCTTC
cdr3_aa: CASRGVRGYGYTF
d_call: NA
clone_size: NA
j_call: TRBJ1-2
v_call: TRBV30

cdr3_nt: TGTGCCAGCAGTTACGCAATAGGGGTAGAGACCCAGTACTTC
cdr3_aa: CASSYAIGVETQYF
d_call: NA
clone_size: NA
j_call: TRBJ2-5
v_call: TRBV6-5

cdr3_nt: TGTGCCAGCAGCTCACGGGACACCGTTTCCTACGAGCAGTACTTC
cdr3_aa: CASSSRDTVSYEQYF
d_call: NA
clone_size: once
j_call: TRBJ2-7
v_call: TRBV7-2

cdr3_nt: TGTGCCAGCAGCTTGTCTAGGCAAGAGACCCAGTACTTC
cdr3_aa: CASSLSRQETQYF
d_call: NA
clone_size: NA
j_call: TRBJ2-5
v_call: TRBV7-7

cdr3_nt: TGCGCCAGCAGCCAAGAGTTCCGGCTAGCGGAAATCAATGAGCAGTTCTTC
cdr3_aa: CASSQEFRLAEINEQFF
d_call: TRBD2
clone_size: few
j_call: TRBJ2-1
v_call: TRBV4-1

cdr3_nt: TGTGCCAGCAGTGGAAGCCCAAATCAGCCCCAGCATTTT
cdr3_aa: CASSGSPNQPQHF
d_call: NA
clone_size: NA
j_call: TRBJ1-5
v_call: TRBV6-1

cdr3_nt: TGTGCCAGCAGCTTCCGTCGGTTCGGCGAGCAGTACTTC
cdr3_aa: CASSFRRFGEQYF
d_call: NA
clone_size: NA
j_call: TRBJ2-7
v_call: TRBV5-6

cdr3_nt: TGTGCCAGCAGCTTCATTACCGGGACAGGGCTTTACGAGCAGTACTTC
cdr3_aa: CASSFITGTGLYEQYF
d_call: TRBD1
clone_size: NA
j_call: TRBJ2-7
v_call: TRBV5-4

cdr3_nt: TGTGCCAGCAGCCCTTATCGCGTAGACAATGAGCAGTTCTTC
cdr3_aa: CASSPYRVDNEQFF
d_call: NA
clone_size: NA
j_call: TRBJ2-1
v_call: TRBV7-9

cdr3_nt: TGCGCCAGCAGCTTAACCCCGACAGTGGCCTCTGGAAACACCATATATTTT
cdr3_aa: CASSLTPTVASGNTIYF
d_call: NA
clone_size: NA
j_call: TRBJ1-3
v_call: TRBV5-1

cdr3_nt: TGTGCCAGCAGAAATACAGGGGCCAGATACGAGCAGTACTTC
cdr3_aa: CASRNTGARYEQYF
d_call: TRBD1
clone_size: NA
j_call: TRBJ2-7
v_call: TRBV11-2

cdr3_nt: TGTGCCAGCGGGGTCAGGGGTTTGGCCGCTGAAAAACTGTTTTTT
cdr3_aa: CASGVRGLAAEKLFF
d_call: NA
clone_size: NA
j_call: TRBJ1-4
v_call: TRBV6-6

cdr3_nt: TGTGCCAGCAGTTACTCCGGGACAGCCCCCCAAGAGACCCAGTACTTC
cdr3_aa: CASSYSGTAPQETQYF
d_call: TRBD1
clone_size: NA
j_call: TRBJ2-5
v_call: TRBV6-5

cdr3_nt: TGCGCCAGCAGCTTGTCAGGGACAGAAGCTTTCTTT
cdr3_aa: CASSLSGTEAFF
d_call: NA
clone_size: NA
j_call: TRBJ1-1
v_call: TRBV5-1

cdr3_nt: TGCGCCAGCAGCTCAGGGTACGAGCAGTACTTC
cdr3_aa: CASSSGYEQYF
d_call: NA
clone_size: NA
j_call: TRBJ2-7
v_call: TRBV5-1

cdr3_nt: TGTGCCAGCAGCGTAGCTGGCACGGGGTCCTTTGGTGGCTACACCTTC
cdr3_aa: CASSVAGTGSFGGYTF
d_call: NA
clone_size: NA
j_call: TRBJ1-2
v_call: TRBV7-8

cdr3_nt: TGTGCCACCAGAGAAGAGAGGAACACTGAAGCTTTCTTT
cdr3_aa: CATREERNTEAFF
d_call: NA
clone_size: NA
j_call: TRBJ1-1
v_call: TRBV15

cdr3_nt: TGTGCCAGCAGCCAAGACAGGGATCCCCAATCTGGGGCCAACGTCCTGACTTTC
cdr3_aa: CASSQDRDPQSGANVLTF
d_call: NA
clone_size: NA
j_call: TRBJ2-6
v_call: TRBV4-2

cdr3_nt: TGTGCCTGGACCGGGACTCGGGGAGGTGAGCAGTTCTTC
cdr3_aa: CAWTGTRGGEQFF
d_call: NA
clone_size: few
j_call: TRBJ2-1
v_call: TRBV30

cdr3_nt: TGTGCCAGCAGTGCGATCGGGACAGGCTCTGAAGCTTTCTTT
cdr3_aa: CASSAIGTGSEAFF
d_call: TRBD1
clone_size: NA
j_call: TRBJ1-1
v_call: TRBV2

cdr3_nt: TGTGCCAGCAGCTTAGCGGAGACTAGCGGCTCCTACAATGAGCAGTTCTTC
cdr3_aa: CASSLAETSGSYNEQFF
d_call: TRBD2
clone_size: NA
j_call: TRBJ2-1
v_call: TRBV11-1

cdr3_nt: TGTGCCAGCAGCATCCTTAAAGCGGGTTGGGTTACAGATACGCAGTATTTT
cdr3_aa: CASSILKAGWVTDTQYF
d_call: NA
clone_size: NA
j_call: TRBJ2-3
v_call: TRBV5-6